The clone carrying this TCR beta chain was seen more than once but under ten times. Its specificity is not known. Germline CDR1 and CDR2: SGHTA and FQGNSA. The CDR3 length is 15 residues. J was trimmed by 5 bases and V by 4 bases; bases with no gene match: 8. The record originates from a study of Graves' ophthalmopathy and Graves' hyperthyroidism. Study-wide results and limits: Blood also carried most expanded thyroid clonotypes exceeding 0.001 frequency. Its predictions of ophthalmopathy progression gave the model roughly 71% sensitivity and 72% to 75% specificity.

RNA transcripts served as template for amplifying TCR beta CDR3 sequences. The first-round RT-PCR employed HTBI primers together with the Qiagen OneStep RT-PCR kit. A multiplex PCR was then performed as the second round. One entry per CDR3 protein results from TCRdb running MiXCR on the multiplex PCR reads. The sample carries 650,000 to 900,000 distinct CDR3 sequences, 35% to 50% recorded once. Moderately to severely active ophthalmopathy under 3 months, CAS at least 3, NOSPECS at least 4. Clinical symptoms and serum thyroxine were used for diagnosis; TRAb, thyroid ultrasound and orbital computed tomography were also relied on.

The chain combines TRBV7-2 with TRBJ1-2, with 9 bases matching TRBD1. This receptor was identified in an adult man with Graves' ophthalmopathy. The source material was peripheral blood. DNA for the CDR3: TGTGCCAGCAGCTCAACCCGACAGGGGGTATATGGCTACACCTTC. Translating it yields CASSSTRQGVYGYTF.